One sample yielded the 24 T cell receptor beta chains listed below, sequenced in a study of cytomegalovirus exposure and HLA in healthy donors. The PCR ran on 60 Vbeta and 13 Jbeta primers. Profiling relied on immunoSEQ multiplex PCR, and the TCRdb table lists in-frame clones only, not all of them. This listing includes about 51,000 clones. The specimen was PBMCs. All receptors come from a middle-aged man in good health and CMV-seropositive.

The gene calls are TRBV29-1 and TRBJ2-7; D unclear. The CDR3 is 15 amino acids. Germline CDR1 reads SQVTM; CDR2 reads ANQGSEA. Between the trimmed V and J ends, which lost 0 bases and 2 bases, there was a span of 14 bases. In DNA form, the CDR3 reads TGCAGCGTTGAAGATGAGACACGCTCCACCTACGAGCAGTACTTC. Amino acid sequence: CSVEDETRSTYEQYF.

J is TRBJ2-1 and V is TRBV19, with TRBD1 matching over 8 bases. V shed 3 bases and J 1 base; nucleotides not matched to a gene: 5. This CDR3 comprises 16 residues. Germline CDR1 reads LNHDA; CDR2 reads SQIVND (reference sequence). The CDR3 DNA reads as TGTGCCAGTAGTATTCAGGGGGCTGCGTCCTACAATGAGCAGTTCTTC. The encoded protein is CASSIQGAASYNEQFF.

The rearrangement links TRBV11-3 to TRBJ2-5; 8 bases align to TRBD1. Germline lookup yields CDR1 SGHNT and CDR2 YENEEA. This CDR3 comprises 15 residues. J gave up 5 bases and V 1 base, and 6 bases lay outside the gene matches. CDR3 coding DNA: TGTGCCAGCAGCTTAGGAGGACAGGGAAGTGAGACCCAGTACTTC. Translated: CASSLGGQGSETQYF.

The chain employs TRBV5-1 and TRBJ2-1, with D possibly TRBD2 on 5 matching bases. The CDR3 is made up of 17 amino acids. Trimming stripped 0 bases from V and 0 bases from J, with 13 bases between. Germline V gene lookup returns CDR1 SGHRS and CDR2 YFSETQ. This chain's CDR3 is CASSLGRSGLSYNEQFF. The CDR3, as DNA: TGCGCCAGCAGCTTGGGTCGGAGCGGCCTCTCCTACAATGAGCAGTTCTTC. The variable domain in full, with the rest retrieved from reference TRBV5-1 and TRBJ2-1, is KAGVTQTPRYLIKTRGQQVTLSCSPISGHRSVSWYQQTPGQGLQFLFEYFSETQRNKGNFPGRFSGRQFSNSRSEMNVSTLELGDSALYLCASSLGRSGLSYNEQFFGPGTRLTVL.

CDR3 loop: CASSFAGVLREQYF. Here the CDR3 DNA reads TGTGCCAGCAGCTTTGCAGGGGTATTAAGGGAGCAGTACTTC. V usage is TRBV7-9 and J usage is TRBJ2-7, with D possibly matching TRBD1 (6 bases). V dropped 3 bases and J dropped 7 bases, with 16 bases sitting between them. The CDR3 is made up of 14 amino acids. CDR1 is SEHNR, CDR2 FQNEAQ, per germline (reference sequence). Based on the CDR3 plus reference TRBV7-9 and TRBJ2-7, the full variable domain is DTGVSQNPRHKITKRGQNVTFRCDPISEHNRLYWYRQTLGQGPEFLTYFQNEAQLEKSRLLSDRFSAERPKGSFSTLEIQRTEQGDSAMYLCASSFAGVLREQYFGPGTRLTVT.

V is TRBV7-9 and J is TRBJ2-5, with a tentative D call TRBD1 (5 bases). CDR1 is SEHNR, CDR2 FQNEAQ, per germline (reference sequence). The length of the CDR3 is 14 residues. Trimming took off 3 bases at V and 1 base at J, with 9 bases between the two ends. This CDR3 is CASSFQDSQETQYF. The CDR3 nucleotides read TGTGCCAGCAGCTTCCAAGACAGCCAAGAGACCCAGTACTTC.

The rearrangement joins TRBV4-1 to TRBJ2-7; TRBD2 matches 8 bases. CDR1 is MGHRA, CDR2 YSYEKL, per germline. The junction had 5 bases not matched to a gene; V was cut back by 3 bases and J by 4 bases. There are 14 residues in the CDR3. The CDR3 protein is CASSQGLGSYEQYF. The CDR3 bases are TGCGCCAGCAGCCAGGGACTAGGGTCGTACGAGCAGTACTTC.

This chain joins TRBV6-5 and TRBJ2-7; D not certain. Germline CDR1 is MNHEY and CDR2 is SVGAGI. This CDR3 has 14 amino acids. Trimming stripped 6 bases from V and 0 bases from J, with 12 bases between. The CDR3 sequence is CASSSGLPSYEQYF. In DNA, the CDR3 is TGTGCCAGCAGCTCAGGCCTACCCTCCTACGAGCAGTACTTC.

The chain combines TRBV23-1 with TRBJ1-1; D unclear. TRBV23-1 has ORF status, its function being uncertain. The V gene lost 2 bases and the J gene lost 4 bases, with 11 bases spanning the gap. This CDR3 has 14 amino acids. The CDR3 DNA reads as TGCGCCAGCAGTCAAATGACGGAGGCCACTGAAGCTTTCTTT. Protein: CASSQMTEATEAFF.

CDR3 nucleotide sequence: TGTGCCAGTAGTATACATCAACAAGAGACCCAGTACTTC. Translating gives CASSIHQQETQYF. The V gene is TRBV19, the J gene TRBJ2-5, with no clear D. V was trimmed by 2 bases and J by 2 bases, leaving 6 bases between them. From germline, CDR1 is LNHDA and CDR2 SQIVND (reference sequence). This CDR3 comprises 13 residues. Drawing the rest from reference TRBV19 and TRBJ2-5, the complete variable domain is DGGITQSPKYLFRKEGQNVTLSCEQNLNHDAMYWYRQDPGQGLRLIYYSQIVNDFQKGDIAEGYSVSREKKESFPLTVTSAQKNPTAFYLCASSIHQQETQYFGPGTRLLVL.

This chain links TRBV28 with TRBJ1-2; TRBD1 is a possible D gene (6 bases). From germline, CDR1 is MDHEN and CDR2 SYDVKM. The CDR3 runs to 12 residues. Trimming stripped 6 bases from V and 3 bases from J, with 8 bases between. CDR3 region: CASRQGHYGYTF. For the CDR3, the DNA is TGTGCCAGCAGACAGGGTCACTATGGCTACACCTTC.

As regards this clone: Other nucleotide sequences from this sample produce the same CDR3. This CDR3 reads CASSLRAGRNTEAFF. The CDR3 DNA sequence: TGTGCCAGCAGCTTACGGGCAGGGCGCAACACTGAAGCTTTCTTT. The gene calls are TRBV11-1 and TRBJ1-1, with a possible D match to TRBD1 (5 bases). Per the germline V gene, CDR1 is SGHAT and CDR2 is FQDESV (reference sequence). The CDR3 covers 15 residues. V lost 2 bases and J lost 2, with 12 bases in between. The full variable domain, completed using reference TRBV11-1 and TRBJ1-1, is EAEVAQSPRYKITEKSQAVAFWCDPISGHATLYWYRQILGQGPELLVQFQDESVVDDSQLPKDRFSAERLKGVDSTLKIQPAELGDSAMYLCASSLRAGRNTEAFFGQGTRLTVV.

The J gene is TRBJ2-2, the V gene TRBV2, with TRBD2 matching over 7 bases. This CDR3 has 15 residues. The trim removed 8 bases at V and 6 bases at J, leaving 12 bases unmatched. Per germline, CDR1 SNHLY and CDR2 FYNNEI. The CDR3 nucleotides are TGTGCCAGCGCAGTTGTGGGGGGGATGGCCGGGGAGCTGTTTTTT. Its translation: CASAVVGGMAGELFF.

The rearrangement links TRBV30 to TRBJ1-5, with D possibly matching TRBD1 (5 bases). V gave up 4 bases and J gave up 4 bases, with 11 bases separating them. CDR3 length: 13 residues. Germline CDR1 and CDR2: GTSNPN and SVGIG (reference sequence). CDR3: CAWTSGGNQPQHF. In nucleotides, the CDR3 is TGTGCCTGGACTTCCGGGGGAAATCAGCCCCAGCATTTT.

CDR3: CASSASSGGGSTDTQYF. In nucleotides, the CDR3 is TGTGCCAGCAGTGCTTCTAGCGGGGGGGGAAGCACAGATACGCAGTATTTT. The chain joins TRBV6-4 to TRBJ2-3; 12 nucleotides agree with TRBD2. With V trimmed by 4 bases and J by 0 bases, 5 bases remained unmatched. The CDR3 spans 17 residues. The V gene's germline CDR1 is MRHNA and CDR2 SNTAGT.

The chain carries TRBV30 and TRBJ2-3; no definite D call. CDR1 is GTSNPN and CDR2 is SVGIG in the germline V gene (reference sequence). Trimming removed 2 bases at V and 4 bases at J, with 10 bases between. CDR3 size: 13 residues. The CDR3 DNA follows: TGTGCCTGGAGTCCCCCCCCAGCAGATACGCAGTATTTT. It specifies CAWSPPPADTQYF.

The rearrangement links TRBV4-1 to TRBJ1-3; a weak D match, TRBD1 (6 bases). The CDR3 is made up of 17 amino acids. Trimming stripped 1 base from V and 2 bases from J, with 15 bases between. Germline-derived CDR1 and CDR2 are MGHRA and YSYEKL. The CDR3 reads CASSQGWDKRPGNTIYF. The CDR3 DNA is TGCGCCAGCAGCCAAGGTTGGGACAAACGACCTGGAAACACCATATATTTT.

This sequence joins TRBV7-8 and TRBJ1-4, with a possible D match to TRBD1 (6 bases). The germline V gene has CDR1 SGHVS and CDR2 FQNEAQ. This CDR3 has 14 amino acids. V lost 5 bases and J lost 6, with 13 bases in between. The CDR3 loop is CASSRYRVDEKLFF. The CDR3 nucleotides are TGTGCCAGCAGCAGGTACAGGGTGGATGAAAAACTGTTTTTT.

The chain links TRBV28 to TRBJ2-7; TRBD2 matches 8 bases. This CDR3 has 19 amino acids. CDR1 and CDR2 from the germline V gene are MDHEN and SYDVKM. The junction had 13 bases not matched to a gene; V was cut back by 0 bases and J by 0 bases. The CDR3 loop is CASSLWSSGGTGTSYEQYF. The CDR3 DNA follows: TGTGCCAGCAGTTTATGGTCCTCGGGAGGGACGGGGACCTCCTACGAGCAGTACTTC.

The chain recombines TRBV9 with TRBJ2-1, with a possible D match to TRBD1 (6 bases). The germline CDR1 and CDR2 sequences are SGDLS and YYNGEE. Trimming shortened V by 3 bases and J by 1 base, and 11 bases separated the two germline ends. The CDR3 has 15 residues. The CDR3: CASSAPGASYNEQFF. The CDR3 nucleotides read TGTGCCAGCAGCGCTCCAGGGGCATCCTACAATGAGCAGTTCTTC.

The chain combines TRBV6-1 with TRBJ1-3; no reliable D call. CDR3 length: 15 amino acids. The V gene lost 1 base and the J gene lost 0 bases, with 7 bases spanning the gap. Per the germline V gene, CDR1 is MNHNS and CDR2 is SASEGT. The CDR3: CASSEGGFSGNTIYF. The CDR3 nucleotides are TGTGCCAGCAGTGAAGGTGGCTTCTCTGGAAACACCATATATTTT.

CDR3 protein: CASSSRGTSGSSYEQYF. The CDR3 coding sequence is TGTGCCAGCAGCTCCCGAGGGACTAGCGGGAGCTCCTACGAGCAGTACTTC. The gene calls are TRBV11-2 and TRBJ2-7; 14 nucleotides agree with TRBD2. Trimming took 4 bases from V and 0 from J; bases not matched to a gene: 5. This CDR3 is 17 amino acids long. CDR1 is SGHAT, CDR2 FQNNGV, per germline.

This chain uses TRBV4-1 with TRBJ1-2; TRBD1 agrees at 8 bases. Germline loops: CDR1 MGHRA, CDR2 YSYEKL. This CDR3 has 11 amino acids. The V gene end was trimmed by 10 bases and the J gene end by 7 bases; junction bases not matched to a gene: 5. CDR3 in DNA: TGCGCCACCCAGGGGGCCAGTGGCTACACCTTC. Protein product: CATQGASGYTF.

The chain employs TRBV29-1 and TRBJ2-7, with 10 nucleotides matching TRBD2. Germline V lookup: CDR1 SQVTM, CDR2 ANQGSEA. Germline trimming cut 2 bases from V and 6 bases from J; bases unmatched to any gene: 7. CDR3 length: 14 amino acids. The CDR3 DNA follows: TGCAGCGTTGAACATAGCGGGGGGTTTGGCGAGCAGTACTTC. Its translation: CSVEHSGGFGEQYF.